A selection of T cell receptor beta chains follows, all from one sample in a study of cytomegalovirus exposure and HLA in healthy donors. Here immunoSEQ multiplex PCR was the method, and the copy in TCRdb shows in-frame clones only, minus some. The sample records 200,000 to 250,000 clones, just under 85% being singletons. The sample was PBMCs. These receptors originate from a middle-aged woman in good health and CMV-seronegative. Both conserved end residues are part of each CDR3. The D gene is left open where the match is weak. Not every row has a clone size; where given, it reads once, few, many or a size class.

D gene: .
V gene: TRBV10-3
clone size: few
J gene: TRBJ1-4
CDR3 protein: CAISEVGGGEKLFF
CDR3 DNA: TGTGCCATCAGTGAAGTAGGGGGTGGCGAAAAACTGTTTTTT

D gene: .
V gene: TRBV10-1
clone size: .
J gene: TRBJ2-2
CDR3 protein: CASSELMNTGELFF
CDR3 DNA: TGCGCCAGCAGTGAGCTAATGAACACCGGGGAGCTGTTTTTT

D gene: TRBD1
V gene: TRBV6-5
clone size: .
J gene: TRBJ1-1
CDR3 protein: CASRTGGTEAFF
CDR3 DNA: TGTGCCAGCAGGACAGGGGGCACTGAAGCTTTCTTT

D gene: .
V gene: TRBV7-2
clone size: .
J gene: TRBJ2-4
CDR3 protein: CASSLDLQFIAKNIQYF
CDR3 DNA: TGTGCCAGCAGCTTAGATCTCCAGTTCATAGCCAAAAACATTCAGTACTTC

D gene: .
V gene: TRBV19
clone size: .
J gene: TRBJ1-2
CDR3 protein: CASSYGAEANYGYTF
CDR3 DNA: TGTGCCAGTAGTTATGGGGCCGAAGCTAACTATGGCTACACCTTC

D gene: TRBD1
V gene: TRBV6-1
clone size: .
J gene: TRBJ1-6
CDR3 protein: CASTLDRWALHF
CDR3 DNA: TGTGCCAGCACCCTGGACAGGTGGGCCCTCCACTTT

D gene: TRBD1
V gene: TRBV19
clone size: .
J gene: TRBJ2-7
CDR3 protein: CASSIVQGGPYEQYF
CDR3 DNA: TGTGCCAGTAGTATCGTACAGGGGGGTCCCTACGAGCAGTACTTC

D gene: .
V gene: TRBV6-5
clone size: .
J gene: TRBJ1-1
CDR3 protein: CASSSRRRSEAFF
CDR3 DNA: TGTGCCAGCAGTTCCCGGAGGAGGTCTGAAGCTTTCTTT

D gene: TRBD2
V gene: TRBV19
clone size: .
J gene: TRBJ2-1
CDR3 protein: CASSMRRGGLHNEQFF
CDR3 DNA: TGTGCCAGTAGTATGCGGCGGGGGGGCCTTCACAATGAGCAGTTCTTC

D gene: .
V gene: TRBV28
clone size: .
J gene: TRBJ1-6
CDR3 protein: CASESSGSSYNSPLHF
CDR3 DNA: TGTGCCAGCGAGAGTTCGGGGAGCTCCTATAATTCACCCCTCCACTTT

D gene: .
V gene: TRBV5-5
clone size: .
J gene: TRBJ1-4
CDR3 protein: CASSLAPFQDGEKLFF
CDR3 DNA: TGTGCCAGCAGCTTGGCCCCGTTTCAGGATGGGGAAAAACTGTTTTTT

D gene: .
V gene: TRBV6-5
clone size: .
J gene: TRBJ2-2
CDR3 protein: CASSYSLVGGELFF
CDR3 DNA: TGTGCCAGCAGTTACTCACTAGTTGGCGGGGAGCTGTTTTTT

D gene: .
V gene: TRBV30
clone size: .
J gene: TRBJ1-2
CDR3 protein: CAWSETTNYGYTF
CDR3 DNA: TGTGCCTGGAGTGAAACAACGAACTATGGCTACACCTTC

D gene: .
V gene: TRBV7-9
clone size: .
J gene: TRBJ1-2
CDR3 protein: CASSLNRVLSGGYTF
CDR3 DNA: TGTGCCAGCAGCCTCAACCGGGTTTTGTCGGGTGGCTACACCTTC

D gene: .
V gene: TRBV29-1
clone size: .
J gene: TRBJ1-3
CDR3 protein: CSIAKASGNTIYF
CDR3 DNA: TGCAGCATAGCTAAGGCCTCTGGAAACACCATATATTTT

D gene: .
V gene: TRBV7-2
clone size: .
J gene: TRBJ2-3
CDR3 protein: CASSLGGADTQYF
CDR3 DNA: TGTGCCAGCAGCTTAGGAGGCGCAGATACGCAGTATTTT

D gene: .
V gene: TRBV28
clone size: .
J gene: TRBJ1-4
CDR3 protein: CASRRGGQPNEKLFF
CDR3 DNA: TGTGCCAGCAGGAGGGGGGGTCAGCCTAATGAAAAACTGTTTTTT

D gene: .
V gene: TRBV5-1
clone size: .
J gene: TRBJ2-2
CDR3 protein: CASARTLARASGTGELFF
CDR3 DNA: TGCGCCAGCGCACGAACCCTTGCCAGGGCGTCAGGGACCGGGGAGCTGTTTTTT

D gene: TRBD1
V gene: TRBV6-1
clone size: .
J gene: TRBJ1-6
CDR3 protein: CASSERQGDSPLHF
CDR3 DNA: TGTGCCAGCAGTGAGCGGCAGGGGGATTCACCCCTCCACTTT

D gene: .
V gene: TRBV12-5
clone size: .
J gene: TRBJ1-1
CDR3 protein: CASGQGETEAFF
CDR3 DNA: TGTGCTAGTGGCCAGGGTGAAACTGAAGCTTTCTTT

D gene: TRBD2
V gene: TRBV7-8
clone size: .
J gene: TRBJ2-3
CDR3 protein: CASSPRTSPADTQYF
CDR3 DNA: TGTGCCAGCAGCCCCCGGACTAGTCCCGCAGATACGCAGTATTTT

D gene: .
V gene: TRBV6-1
clone size: once
J gene: TRBJ1-1
CDR3 protein: CASGASMNTEAFF
CDR3 DNA: TGTGCCAGCGGGGCGTCGATGAACACTGAAGCTTTCTTT

D gene: TRBD1
V gene: TRBV6-6
clone size: .
J gene: TRBJ1-2
CDR3 protein: CASSYGGQGNYGYTF
CDR3 DNA: TGTGCCAGCAGTTACGGGGGACAGGGGAACTATGGCTACACCTTC

D gene: .
V gene: TRBV9
clone size: .
J gene: TRBJ1-6
CDR3 protein: CASSVRGNSPLHF
CDR3 DNA: TGTGCCAGCAGCGTGAGGGGGAATTCACCCCTCCACTTT

D gene: TRBD1
V gene: TRBV5-1
clone size: .
J gene: TRBJ2-7
CDR3 protein: CASSGGQGAYEQYF
CDR3 DNA: TGCGCCAGCAGCGGCGGACAGGGGGCCTACGAGCAGTACTTC

D gene: .
V gene: TRBV19
clone size: .
J gene: TRBJ1-1
CDR3 protein: CASSSAPPGAEAFF
CDR3 DNA: TGTGCCAGTAGTTCTGCGCCACCGGGGGCTGAAGCTTTCTTT

D gene: TRBD1
V gene: TRBV6-1
clone size: few
J gene: TRBJ1-2
CDR3 protein: CASSSFQGAGDGYTF
CDR3 DNA: TGTGCCAGCAGTTCCTTTCAGGGGGCAGGGGATGGCTACACCTTC

D gene: TRBD1
V gene: TRBV7-3
clone size: once
J gene: TRBJ2-1
CDR3 protein: CASSRQGGNEQFF
CDR3 DNA: TGTGCCAGCAGTCGACAGGGTGGTAATGAGCAGTTCTTC

D gene: .
V gene: TRBV28
clone size: .
J gene: TRBJ1-1
CDR3 protein: CASSLLEMNTEAFF
CDR3 DNA: TGTGCCAGCAGTTTATTAGAAATGAACACTGAAGCTTTCTTT

D gene: .
V gene: TRBV5-1
clone size: .
J gene: TRBJ2-7
CDR3 protein: CASSPGPNRVYEQYF
CDR3 DNA: TGCGCCAGCAGCCCCGGCCCTAATCGGGTTTACGAGCAGTACTTC

D gene: TRBD1
V gene: TRBV27
clone size: .
J gene: TRBJ1-5
CDR3 protein: CASSPGQGPNQPQHF
CDR3 DNA: TGTGCCAGCAGTCCGGGACAGGGTCCCAATCAGCCCCAGCATTTT

D gene: TRBD1
V gene: TRBV19
clone size: few
J gene: TRBJ1-4
CDR3 protein: CASSPDRGFVTLFF
CDR3 DNA: TGTGCCAGTAGTCCGGACAGGGGATTTGTAACACTGTTTTTT

D gene: TRBD1
V gene: TRBV6-5
clone size: .
J gene: TRBJ1-5
CDR3 protein: CASSRGTGDQPQHF
CDR3 DNA: TGTGCCAGCAGTCGAGGGACAGGGGATCAGCCCCAGCATTTT

D gene: TRBD2
V gene: TRBV9
clone size: .
J gene: TRBJ2-1
CDR3 protein: CASSPQLAGGRNEQFF
CDR3 DNA: TGTGCCAGCAGCCCGCAATTGGCGGGGGGGCGGAATGAGCAGTTCTTC

D gene: .
V gene: TRBV4-2
clone size: few
J gene: TRBJ1-1
CDR3 protein: CASSQGGGGNTEAFF
CDR3 DNA: TGTGCCAGCAGCCAAGGAGGGGGGGGGAACACTGAAGCTTTCTTT

D gene: .
V gene: TRBV28
clone size: .
J gene: TRBJ2-7
CDR3 protein: CASSLQGYRYEQYF
CDR3 DNA: TGTGCCAGCAGTCTCCAGGGTTACCGATACGAGCAGTACTTC

D gene: .
V gene: TRBV19
clone size: once
J gene: TRBJ1-4
CDR3 protein: CASRNNREAREKLFF
CDR3 DNA: TGTGCCAGTAGAAATAACAGGGAAGCAAGGGAAAAACTGTTTTTT

D gene: .
V gene: TRBV30
clone size: .
J gene: TRBJ2-5
CDR3 protein: CAWTPGAGEETQYF
CDR3 DNA: TGTGCCTGGACCCCGGGGGCGGGGGAAGAGACCCAGTACTTC

D gene: .
V gene: TRBV30
clone size: .
J gene: TRBJ2-1
CDR3 protein: CAWSLDTAWGEQFF
CDR3 DNA: TGTGCCTGGAGCCTGGACACCGCGTGGGGTGAGCAGTTCTTC

D gene: .
V gene: TRBV19
clone size: .
J gene: TRBJ1-4
CDR3 protein: CASSTAAANEKLFF
CDR3 DNA: TGTGCCAGTAGTACGGCGGCGGCTAATGAAAAACTGTTTTTT

D gene: .
V gene: TRBV2
clone size: .
J gene: TRBJ2-7
CDR3 protein: CASRVGQGVHNF
CDR3 DNA: TGTGCCAGCAGGGTCGGACAAGGCGTCCACAACTTC

D gene: .
V gene: TRBV7-9
clone size: .
J gene: TRBJ2-3
CDR3 protein: CASSLLLDTQYF
CDR3 DNA: TGTGCCAGCAGCCTCCTTCTAGATACGCAGTATTTT

D gene: .
V gene: TRBV5-5
clone size: .
J gene: TRBJ1-1
CDR3 protein: CASSLLERSGNTEAFF
CDR3 DNA: TGTGCCAGCAGCTTGCTAGAGAGGTCGGGGAACACTGAAGCTTTCTTT

D gene: .
V gene: TRBV15
clone size: .
J gene: TRBJ1-5
CDR3 protein: CATSIRREGGPQHF
CDR3 DNA: TGTGCCACCAGCATCCGGAGAGAGGGTGGGCCCCAGCATTTT

D gene: TRBD1
V gene: TRBV19
clone size: .
J gene: TRBJ1-5
CDR3 protein: CASRRDRAQPQHF
CDR3 DNA: TGTGCCAGTCGCCGGGACAGGGCCCAGCCCCAGCATTTT

D gene: .
V gene: TRBV5-1
clone size: .
J gene: TRBJ2-5
CDR3 protein: CASSLSDGGQETQYF
CDR3 DNA: TGCGCCAGCAGCTTGTCGGATGGGGGGCAAGAGACCCAGTACTTC

D gene: .
V gene: TRBV29-1
clone size: once
J gene: TRBJ2-1
CDR3 protein: CSVDGNNEQFF
CDR3 DNA: TGCAGCGTTGACGGTAACAATGAGCAGTTCTTC

D gene: .
V gene: TRBV5-4
clone size: .
J gene: TRBJ2-6
CDR3 protein: CASSWGDSLTISGANVLTF
CDR3 DNA: TGTGCCAGCAGCTGGGGGGACAGCCTGACGATCTCTGGGGCCAACGTCCTGACTTTC

D gene: TRBD1
V gene: TRBV7-9
clone size: .
J gene: TRBJ1-4
CDR3 protein: CSSSYWTGGGSEKLFF
CDR3 DNA: TGTTCCAGCAGTTACTGGACAGGGGGGGGCAGTGAAAAACTGTTTTTT

D gene: TRBD1
V gene: TRBV5-1
clone size: once
J gene: TRBJ2-1
CDR3 protein: CASSSDRADNEQFF
CDR3 DNA: TGCGCCAGCAGCTCGGACAGGGCCGACAATGAGCAGTTCTTC

D gene: .
V gene: TRBV5-6
clone size: .
J gene: TRBJ1-4
CDR3 protein: CASSLGTGRGEKLFF
CDR3 DNA: TGTGCCAGCAGCTTGGGCACAGGGAGAGGTGAAAAACTGTTTTTT